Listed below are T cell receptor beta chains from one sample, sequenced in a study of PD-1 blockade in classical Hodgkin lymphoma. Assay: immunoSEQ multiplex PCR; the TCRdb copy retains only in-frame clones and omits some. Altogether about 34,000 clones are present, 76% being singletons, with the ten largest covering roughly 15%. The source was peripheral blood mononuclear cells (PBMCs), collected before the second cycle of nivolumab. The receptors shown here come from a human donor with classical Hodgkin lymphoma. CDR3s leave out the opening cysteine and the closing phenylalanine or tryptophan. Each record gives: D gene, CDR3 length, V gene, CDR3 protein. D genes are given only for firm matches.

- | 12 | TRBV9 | ASNEGLMSTEAF
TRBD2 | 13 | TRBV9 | ASNPTSGGVDTQY
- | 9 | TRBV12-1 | ASHKENEQF
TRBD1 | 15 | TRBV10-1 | ASRGQNTPACGNTIY
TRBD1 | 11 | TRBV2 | ASSETGTYGYT
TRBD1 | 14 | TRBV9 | ASSYSRTGGEWEAF
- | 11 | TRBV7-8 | ASSPPGDTEAF
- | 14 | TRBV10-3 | AISEGTWGGSYEQY
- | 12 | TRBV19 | ASSIGGGDTEAF
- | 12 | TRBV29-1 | SVQVRWDTDTQY
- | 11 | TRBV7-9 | ASSLGSADTQY
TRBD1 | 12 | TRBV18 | ASSPGDRVHEQY
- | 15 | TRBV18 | ASSPARGRVSGNTIY
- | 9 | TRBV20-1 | SAREDEEQY
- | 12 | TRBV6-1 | ASSEVAGSYEQY
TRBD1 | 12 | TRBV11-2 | ASRWTGGGTEAF
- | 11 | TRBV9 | ASSVSPYNEQF
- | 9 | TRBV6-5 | ASKSQGKAF